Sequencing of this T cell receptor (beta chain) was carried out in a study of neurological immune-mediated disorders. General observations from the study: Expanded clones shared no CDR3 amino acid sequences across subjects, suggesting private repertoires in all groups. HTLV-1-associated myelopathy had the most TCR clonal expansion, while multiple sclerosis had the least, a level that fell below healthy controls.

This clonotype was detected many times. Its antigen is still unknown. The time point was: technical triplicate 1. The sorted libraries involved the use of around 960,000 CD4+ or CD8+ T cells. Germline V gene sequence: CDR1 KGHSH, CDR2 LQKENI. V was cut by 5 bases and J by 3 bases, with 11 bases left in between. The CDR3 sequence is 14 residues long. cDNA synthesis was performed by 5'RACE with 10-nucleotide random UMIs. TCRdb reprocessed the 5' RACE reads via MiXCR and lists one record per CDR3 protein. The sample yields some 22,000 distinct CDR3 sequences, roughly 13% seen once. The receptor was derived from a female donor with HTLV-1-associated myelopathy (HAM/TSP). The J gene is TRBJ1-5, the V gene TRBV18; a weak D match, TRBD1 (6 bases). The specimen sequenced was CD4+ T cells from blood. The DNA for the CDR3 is TGTGCCAGCTCATCGACAGGTCCCAATCAGCCCCAGCATTTT. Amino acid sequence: CASSSTGPNQPQHF.